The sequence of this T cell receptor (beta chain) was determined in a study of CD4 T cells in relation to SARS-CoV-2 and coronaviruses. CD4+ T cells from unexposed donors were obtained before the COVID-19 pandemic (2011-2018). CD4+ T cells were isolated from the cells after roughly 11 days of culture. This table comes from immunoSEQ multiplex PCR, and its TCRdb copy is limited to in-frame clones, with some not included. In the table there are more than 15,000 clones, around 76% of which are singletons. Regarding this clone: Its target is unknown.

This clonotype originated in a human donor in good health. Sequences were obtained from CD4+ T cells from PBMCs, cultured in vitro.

CDR3 sequence reads: CASSREAGGPGELFF. The DNA of the CDR3 is TGCGCCAGCAGCCGGGAGGCAGGGGGTCCCGGGGAGCTGTTTTTT. This chain uses TRBV4-3 with TRBJ2-2; TRBD1 might be the D (7 bases). Trimming shortened V by 4 bases and J by 6 bases, and 15 bases separated the two germline ends. This CDR3 is 15 amino acids long. Germline CDR1 is LGHNA and CDR2 is YSLEER.